The clone carrying this TCR beta chain was recorded at least ten times. TCRdb processed the 5' RACE reads anew with MiXCR; each CDR3 protein has one entry. The data contain 100,000 to 130,000 distinct CDR3 sequences, around 10% of them singletons. The V gene's germline CDR1 is SGHVS and CDR2 FQNEAQ. The V end lost 0 bases, the J end lost 3 bases, and 15 bases lay between the germline ends. CDR3 length: 17 residues. The data are from a study of early T cells in non-severe SARS-CoV-2 infection. Specimen: whole blood. The chain links TRBV7-8 to TRBJ2-4, with a tentative D call TRBD2 (6 bases). This sequence originates from an adult who was a healthcare worker with PCR-confirmed SARS-CoV-2 infection or an uninfected control (not recorded which). The CDR3: CASSLARITGVKNIQYF. The DNA of the CDR3 is TGTGCCAGCAGCTTAGCGCGAATCACGGGGGTCAAAAACATTCAGTACTTC.